This entry describes one T cell receptor beta chain. The antigen remains undetermined. After removal of 6 bases from V and 1 base from J, the junction contained 18 bases not matched to a gene. The germline V gene has CDR1 MGHRA and CDR2 YSYEKL. This CDR3 is built from 20 residues. The data were produced by immunoSEQ multiplex PCR, yet TCRdb's version contains in-frame clones alone and is incomplete. The sample has approximately 90,000 clones, more than 80% seen once. This record comes from a study of OX40 agonist ivuxolimab in advanced cancers. Whole-study context: Patients were dosed with the agonistic anti-OX40 (CD134) antibody ivuxolimab. Regarding the study as a whole: In general, CD8+ T cells held more expanded clones than CD4+ did, on average.

The specimen comprised CD4+ or CD8+ T cells sorted from blood, sampled in a trial of the OX40 agonist ivuxolimab. The chain recombines TRBV4-1 with TRBJ1-1; 12 bases are a match to TRBD1. The sequence came from an adult with an advanced solid tumor such as melanoma, head and neck, liver or kidney cancer. The CDR3 reads CASRPPGQGAKVTRNTEAFF. The CDR3 DNA reads as TGCGCCAGCAGGCCTCCGGGACAGGGGGCGAAAGTAACCCGGAACACTGAAGCTTTCTTT.